This is a list of T cell receptor beta chains from one sample in a study of shared clonotypes between healthy human individuals. This table comes from immunoSEQ multiplex PCR, and its TCRdb copy is limited to in-frame clones, with some not included. The sample lists around 240,000 clones, 65% to 70% seen once, with over 8.5% in the top ten. Material: memory CD4+ T cells sorted from blood. The receptors originated from a man aged 25 to 45 in good health. Each CDR3 is given without its conserved first and last residue. Fields, in order: J gene, CDR3 length, V gene, CDR3 protein.

>TRBJ2-3|15|TRBV5-1
ASSPLVGTSATDTQY
>TRBJ1-5|14|TRBV6-1
ASSGVTGDSNQPQH
>TRBJ1-1|13|TRBV10-3
AITPGQGGNTEAF
>TRBJ2-7|13|TRBV7-2
ASSLRRGPLREQY
>TRBJ2-2|13|TRBV19
ASSILQFGGGELF
>TRBJ2-7|14|TRBV28
ASSFVVLGSSYEQY
>TRBJ2-7|13|TRBV27
ASSLSQGSSYEQY
>TRBJ1-2|12|TRBV5-1
ASSLAKGSDGYT
>TRBJ1-1|14|TRBV7-6
ASSPGWIRVNTEAF
>TRBJ2-5|12|TRBV6-6
ASSYATSLETQY
>TRBJ2-2|16|TRBV19
ASSIDYGRRVIVGELF
>TRBJ2-1|10|TRBV6-1
ASKDRHNEQF
>TRBJ2-5|11|TRBV28
ASSREGVRTQY
>TRBJ1-2|14|TRBV18
ASSPGYSRPSYGYT
>TRBJ2-5|10|TRBV7-2
ASSPDRGTQY
>TRBJ2-7|11|TRBV12-5
ASGAVRGYEQY
>TRBJ2-3|13|TRBV5-1
ASSLATSSTDTQY
>TRBJ2-2|11|TRBV28
ADRLDNTGELF
>TRBJ2-7|13|TRBV28
ASSAHGTGSYEQY
>TRBJ2-1|11|TRBV2
ASTGTLRGEQF
>TRBJ2-7|13|TRBV6-5
ASSPIRAGSYEQY
>TRBJ2-7|12|TRBV19
ATRRTSDYDEQY
>TRBJ2-2|16|TRBV13
ASSWTRGSRLISGELF
>TRBJ2-7|13|TRBV29-1
SVEGLANHSYEQY
>TRBJ1-2|14|TRBV14
ASSQAVGGRGYGYT
>TRBJ2-3|12|TRBV27
ASKSQGTTDTQY
>TRBJ1-1|14|TRBV9
ASSAGQGSLITEAF
>TRBJ1-2|12|TRBV18
ASSPNSPGVGYT
>TRBJ2-1|14|TRBV5-1
ASTLEHQGLYNEQF
>TRBJ1-4|15|TRBV5-6
ASSLAVGATWSEKLF
>TRBJ2-1|12|TRBV15
ATSRDPIYNEQF
>TRBJ1-1|13|TRBV4-1
ASSSQAQGALRAF
>TRBJ2-3|12|TRBV2
ASKREGPTDTQY
>TRBJ2-3|13|TRBV5-1
ASSFPGGATDTQY
>TRBJ2-1|14|TRBV10-3
AIGSNIAGLNNEQF